Each of the 7 T cell receptor beta chains below was sequenced from the same sample in a study of circulating tumor DNA in untreated peripheral T-cell lymphoma (dated by TCRdb to about 2021). Preparation of the library involved the immunoSEQ multiplex PCR assay. Held by TCRdb, this immuneACCESS table contains in-frame sequences only and omits some clones. Under half of the omission traces to an unresolved V gene where checked; the cause of the rest is unknown. The sample table holds almost 9,000 clones, of which around four fifths were seen once. Roughly 1.9% of the sample is held by the ten biggest clonotypes. The sequencing input was tumor tissue. The receptors were sampled from a human donor with peripheral T-cell lymphoma.

For the CDR3, the DNA is TGTGCTAGTGGCCTCATCGGGACGGTTTACAATGAGCAGTTCTTC. This sequence encodes CASGLIGTVYNEQFF. This chain uses TRBV12-5 with TRBJ2-1; D tentatively reads TRBD1 or TRBD2 (5 bases each). Between the trimmed V and J ends, which lost 6 bases and 4 bases, there was a span of 16 bases. The length of the CDR3 is 15 residues. Germline CDR1 LGHNT, CDR2 FRNRAP.

The V gene is TRBV19, the J gene TRBJ2-2, with a tentative D call TRBD2 (5 bases). The length of the CDR3 is 17 residues. Germline V CDR1 and CDR2: LNHDA, SQIVND (reference sequence). V lost 3 bases, J lost 1 base, and 15 bases lay in between. The CDR3 region has the DNA TGTGCCAGTAGTATGAGCGGACCGAAAATGAACACCGGGGAGCTGTTTTTT. The encoded protein is CASSMSGPKMNTGELFF.

V gene TRBV11-3 combines with J gene TRBJ1-4; D is unresolved. The CDR3 extends over 15 amino acids. Germline CDR1 is SGHNT and CDR2 is YENEEA. The V end was cut by 3 bases, the J end by 6 bases, with 14 bases between. The CDR3 DNA follows: TGTGCCAGCAGCTTCACCGACCGTAGTGATGAAAAACTGTTTTTT. It is translated as CASSFTDRSDEKLFF. The full variable domain, with the rest looked up from reference TRBV11-3 and TRBJ1-4, is EAGVVQSPRYKIIEKKQPVAFWCNPISGHNTLYWYLQNLGQGPELLIRYENEEAVDDSQLPKDRFSAERLKGVDSTLKIQPAELGDSAVYLCASSFTDRSDEKLFFGSGTQLSVL.

The chain carries TRBV30 and TRBJ2-1; the D is unclear. The germline V gene encodes CDR1 GTSNPN and CDR2 SVGIG (reference sequence). V gave up 5 bases and J gave up 0 bases, with 20 bases separating them. The CDR3 spans 17 residues. DNA for the CDR3: TGTGCCTGGGCGAAACAGCCCAACCTGATCTCCTACAATGAGCAGTTCTTC. It translates to CAWAKQPNLISYNEQFF.

This sequence joins TRBV2 and TRBJ2-1, with TRBD1 matching 7 bases. The germline V gene encodes CDR1 SNHLY and CDR2 FYNNEI. V shed 6 bases, J shed 9 bases, and the junction held 8 bases outside the gene matches. The CDR3 is 13 residues long. CDR3 DNA: TGTGCCAGCAGAGGGGGCCTCGGCAGTGAGCAGTTCTTC. Its protein is CASRGGLGSEQFF.

CDR3 amino acids: CAISEFGGLSSYNEQFF. CDR3 coding DNA: TGTGCCATCAGTGAGTTTGGCGGACTTAGCTCCTACAATGAGCAGTTCTTC. The chain employs TRBV10-3 and TRBJ2-1; D might be TRBD2 (5 bases). Germline CDR1 reads ENHRY; CDR2 reads SYGVKD. The V end was cut by 1 base, the J end by 0 bases, with 13 bases between. The CDR3 is 17 residues long.

V and J are TRBV2 and TRBJ2-7; tentative D call: TRBD1 (5 bases). Trimming removed 5 bases at V and 4 bases at J, with 9 bases between. This CDR3 has 12 amino acids. Germline V gene data show CDR1 as SNHLY and CDR2 as FYNNEI. CDR3 DNA sequence: TGTGCCAGCAGTTCACAGGATTACGAGCAGTACTTC. This encodes CASSSQDYEQYF. Combining the CDR3 with reference TRBV2 and TRBJ2-7 gives the whole variable domain EPEVTQTPSHQVTQMGQEVILRCVPISNHLYFYWYRQILGQKVEFLVSFYNNEISEKSEIFDDQFSVERPDGSNFTLKIRSTKLEDSAMYFCASSSQDYEQYFGPGTRLTVT.